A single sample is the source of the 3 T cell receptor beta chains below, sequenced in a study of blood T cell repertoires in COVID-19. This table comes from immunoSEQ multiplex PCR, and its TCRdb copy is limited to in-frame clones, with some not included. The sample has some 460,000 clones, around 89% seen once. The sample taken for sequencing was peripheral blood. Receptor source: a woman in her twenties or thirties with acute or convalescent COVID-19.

The CDR3 sequence is CASSSASTGANVLTF. In nucleotides, the CDR3 is TGTGCCAGCAGTTCCGCCTCTACTGGGGCCAACGTCCTGACTTTC. This chain connects TRBV28 to TRBJ2-6; no firm D call. The CDR3 has 15 amino acids. V was trimmed by 4 bases and J by 2 bases, leaving 9 bases between them. CDR1 is MDHEN and CDR2 is SYDVKM in the germline V gene.

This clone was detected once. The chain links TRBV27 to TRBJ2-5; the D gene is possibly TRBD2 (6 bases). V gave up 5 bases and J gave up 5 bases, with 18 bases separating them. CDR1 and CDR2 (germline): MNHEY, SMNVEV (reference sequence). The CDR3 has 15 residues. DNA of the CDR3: TGTGCCAGCAGTCGGGGGTCAGGGTTGTGGGAGACCCAGTACTTC. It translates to CASSRGSGLWETQYF.

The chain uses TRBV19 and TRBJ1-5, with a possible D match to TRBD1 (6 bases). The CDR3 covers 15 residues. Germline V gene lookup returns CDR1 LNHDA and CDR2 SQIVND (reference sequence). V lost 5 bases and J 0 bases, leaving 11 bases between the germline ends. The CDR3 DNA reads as TGTGCCAGTAGTGTCGGACAGAATAGCAATCAGCCCCAGCATTTT. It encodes CASSVGQNSNQPQHF.